Sequencing of this TCR beta chain was carried out in a study of neoadjuvant anti-PD-1 for oral cavity cancer. Measured with immunoSEQ multiplex PCR; TCRdb has only the in-frame clones, and not every one. The sample has about 15,000 clones; over 60% are singletons. This clone showed up just once. Cohort: HPV-negative, locally advanced oral cavity squamous cell carcinoma patients. Per the germline V gene, CDR1 is SGHRS and CDR2 is YFSETQ. V was pared by 1 base and J by 3 bases, with 8 bases between. The CDR3 is made up of 14 amino acids. The input for sequencing was PBMCs, taken before nivolumab (anti-PD-1) treatment. The TCR comes from a person between 40 and 80 years old with oral cavity squamous cell carcinoma. The chain links TRBV5-1 to TRBJ2-1; D is unclear. CDR3 sequence (DNA): TGCGCCAGCAGCTTGTCACAGAGCTACAATGAGCAGTTCTTC. It encodes CASSLSQSYNEQFF.